This T cell receptor beta chain stems from a study of blood T cells in healthy people across ages. Each sample yielded at least 5.5 micrograms of PBMC total RNA. Regarding this clonotype: As yet, its antigen is unknown.

A second PCR, run for about 7 to 11 cycles, used a sample-barcoded 5' primer plus a J-beta primer mix. MiXCR, applied by TCRdb to the 5' RACE reads, yields one record per CDR3 protein. The table records about 1.8 million distinct CDR3 sequences, around half of them present only once. Study-wide results and caveats: PBMCs that were unsorted prevented a conclusive naive versus antigen-experienced comparison.

Germline V gene lookup returns CDR1 SGHTA and CDR2 FQGNSA. The CDR3 covers 15 residues. V shed 0 bases and J shed 3 bases, with 12 bases lying between them. The source is a woman aged 40 to 55 in good health. Sequencing used blood. The J gene is TRBJ2-7, the V gene TRBV7-2; unclear D gene. The DNA for the CDR3 is TGTGCCAGCAGCTTAGCGGCCTTACCCGTCTACGAGCAGTACTTC. It codes for CASSLAALPVYEQYF.